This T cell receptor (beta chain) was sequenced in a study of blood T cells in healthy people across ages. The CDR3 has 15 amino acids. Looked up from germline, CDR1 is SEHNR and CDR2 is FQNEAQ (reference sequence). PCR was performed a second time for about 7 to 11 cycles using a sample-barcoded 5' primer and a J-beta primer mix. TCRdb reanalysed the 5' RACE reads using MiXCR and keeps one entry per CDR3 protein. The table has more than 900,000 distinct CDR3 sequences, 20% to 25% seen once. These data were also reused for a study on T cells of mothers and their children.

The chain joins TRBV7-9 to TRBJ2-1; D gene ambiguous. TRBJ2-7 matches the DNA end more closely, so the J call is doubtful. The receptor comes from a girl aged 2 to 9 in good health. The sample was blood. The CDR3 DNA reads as TGTGCAAGCTCTCGCCCTACTCAGAACTCCTACGAGCAGTACTTC. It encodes CASSRPTQNSYEQYF.